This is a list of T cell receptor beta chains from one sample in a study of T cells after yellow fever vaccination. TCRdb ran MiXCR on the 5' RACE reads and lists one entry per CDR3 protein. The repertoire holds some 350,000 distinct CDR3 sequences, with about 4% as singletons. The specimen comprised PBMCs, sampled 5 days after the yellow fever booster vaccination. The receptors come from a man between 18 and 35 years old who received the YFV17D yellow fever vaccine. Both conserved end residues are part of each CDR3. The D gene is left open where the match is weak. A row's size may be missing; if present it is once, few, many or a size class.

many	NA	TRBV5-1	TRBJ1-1	CASSLGAAVAEAFF	TGCGCCAGCAGCTTGGGGGCCGCAGTCGCTGAAGCTTTCTTT
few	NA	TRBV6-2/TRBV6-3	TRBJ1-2	CAGAGLLGYTF	TGTGCCGGGGCCGGGCTTCTTGGCTACACCTTC
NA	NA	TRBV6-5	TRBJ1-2	CASSYSKRAGSGYTF	TGTGCCAGCAGTTACTCGAAAAGGGCAGGGAGTGGCTACACCTTC
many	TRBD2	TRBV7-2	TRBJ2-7	CASSFGRGYHEQYF	TGTGCCAGCAGCTTCGGGCGGGGGTACCACGAGCAGTACTTC
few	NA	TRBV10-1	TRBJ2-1	CASSESGSADEQFF	TGCGCCAGCAGTGAGTCGGGGTCGGCGGATGAGCAGTTCTTC
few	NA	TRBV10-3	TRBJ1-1	CAISGGGRTEAFF	TGTGCCATCAGTGGCGGGGGGCGGACTGAAGCTTTCTTT
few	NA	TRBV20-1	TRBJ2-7	CSASGGNSYEQYF	TGCAGTGCTAGCGGGGGCAACTCCTACGAGCAGTACTTC
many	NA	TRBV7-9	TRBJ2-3	CASSKTATDTQYF	TGTGCCAGCAGCAAAACAGCCACAGATACGCAGTATTTT
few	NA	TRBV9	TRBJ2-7	CASSPYVEAKQYF	TGTGCCAGCAGCCCCTACGTAGAGGCTAAGCAGTACTTC
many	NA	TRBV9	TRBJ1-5	CASSAAGAHNQPQHF	TGTGCCAGCAGCGCAGCGGGGGCGCACAATCAGCCCCAGCATTTT
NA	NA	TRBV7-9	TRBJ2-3	CASSLGGPSDTQYF	TGTGCCAGCAGCTTAGGGGGTCCATCCGATACGCAGTATTTT
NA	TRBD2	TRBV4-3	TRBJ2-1	CASSQGSSGVGNEQFF	TGCGCCAGCAGCCAAGGCAGTAGCGGGGTTGGGAATGAGCAGTTCTTC
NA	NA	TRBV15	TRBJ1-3	CATSRGATGRLSGNTIYF	TGTGCCACCAGCAGAGGGGCTACGGGACGTCTCTCTGGAAACACCATATATTTT
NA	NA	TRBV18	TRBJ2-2	CASSELETGELFF	TGTGCCAGCTCGGAGCTTGAGACCGGGGAGCTGTTTTTT
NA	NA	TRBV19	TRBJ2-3	CASSIKRTDPLDTQYF	TGTGCCAGTAGTATAAAGCGGACCGACCCATTAGATACGCAGTATTTT
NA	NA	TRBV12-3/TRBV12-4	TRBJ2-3	CATDTDTQYF	TGTGCCACCGACACAGATACGCAGTATTTT
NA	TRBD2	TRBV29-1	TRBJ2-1	CSSASGHYNEQFF	TGCAGCTCGGCTAGCGGCCACTACAATGAGCAGTTCTTC
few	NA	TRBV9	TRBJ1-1	CASSVGVSDTEAFF	TGTGCCAGCAGCGTCGGGGTATCGGACACTGAAGCTTTCTTT
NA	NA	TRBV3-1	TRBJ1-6	CASSHEDRYHSPLHF	TGTGCCAGCAGCCACGAGGACCGCTATCATTCACCCCTCCACTTT
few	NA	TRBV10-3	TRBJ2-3	CAIRASTQGYGTDTQYF	TGTGCCATCAGAGCATCCACCCAGGGGTATGGCACAGATACGCAGTATTTT
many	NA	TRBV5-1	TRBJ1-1	CASSLFSADTEAFF	TGCGCCAGCAGCTTGTTTTCGGCGGACACTGAAGCTTTCTTT
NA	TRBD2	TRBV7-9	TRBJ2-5	CASSQRGLAGENQETQYF	TGTGCCAGCAGCCAAAGGGGTCTAGCGGGGGAGAACCAAGAGACCCAGTACTTC
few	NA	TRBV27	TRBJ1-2	CASTGGVEGYTF	TGTGCCAGCACCGGGGGGGTGGAAGGCTACACCTTC
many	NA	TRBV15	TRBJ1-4	CATSRARLTTNEKLFF	TGTGCCACCAGCAGAGCCCGGCTAACAACTAATGAAAAACTGTTTTTT
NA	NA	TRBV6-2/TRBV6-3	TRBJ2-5	CASSYSGIGGARETQYF	TGTGCCAGCAGTTACTCCGGCATCGGCGGGGCCCGTGAGACCCAGTACTTC
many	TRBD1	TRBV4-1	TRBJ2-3	CASSQGLRGQLADTQYF	TGCGCCAGCAGCCAAGGTCTGAGGGGGCAACTCGCAGATACGCAGTATTTT
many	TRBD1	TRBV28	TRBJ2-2	CASIIGGGQGAGELFF	TGTGCCAGCATTATAGGAGGGGGACAGGGGGCCGGGGAGCTGTTTTTT
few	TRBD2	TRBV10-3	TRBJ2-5	CAISERGGNQETQYF	TGTGCCATCAGTGAGCGCGGGGGTAACCAAGAGACCCAGTACTTC
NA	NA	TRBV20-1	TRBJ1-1	CSARVVQGRTEAFF	TGCAGTGCTAGAGTGGTCCAGGGTCGGACTGAAGCTTTCTTT
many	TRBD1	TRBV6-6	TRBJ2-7	CASSYSGPQGVYHEQYF	TGTGCCAGCAGTTACTCGGGGCCCCAGGGGGTTTACCACGAGCAGTACTTC
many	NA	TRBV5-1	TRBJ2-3	CASHAGTDTQYF	TGCGCCAGCCACGCGGGAACAGATACGCAGTATTTT